The next 4 T cell receptor beta chains were all read from a single sample in a study of T cells expressing NK-cell markers. TCRdb reanalyzed the 5' RACE reads, giving one entry per CDR3 protein sequence and no DNA. There are about 110,000 distinct CDR3 sequences in the sample, with 18% held by the top ten. Sequenced: blood T cells: a sorted CD56 or NKG2C T cell subset, CD4+ or CD8+ T cells, or bulk PBMC T cells (not recorded which). Every receptor here comes from a woman between 18 and 70 years old in good health.

The J gene is TRBJ2-1, the V gene TRBV7-9; no DNA is available, so the TRBD1 call from TCRdb remains unchecked. This CDR3 contains 15 residues. Germline values: CDR1 SEHNR, CDR2 FQNEAQ (reference sequence). The CDR3: CASSLPRPGYNEQFF.

This chain joins TRBV12-3 or TRBV12-4 and TRBJ2-3; TCRdb lists TRBD1, though no DNA is available to test this call. The CDR3 totals 12 residues. The CDR3: CASSDPGDTQYF.

This chain connects TRBV20-1 to TRBJ2-2. The CDR3 is 14 amino acids. From germline, CDR1 is DFQATT and CDR2 SNEGSKA (reference sequence). CDR3 amino acids: CSANMIQNTGELFF.

This rearrangement joins TRBV11-2 to TRBJ1-1; TCRdb gives TRBD1 as the D gene, but with no DNA this cannot be confirmed. Looked up from germline, CDR1 is SGHAT and CDR2 is FQNNGV. The CDR3 extends over 15 amino acids. The CDR3: CASSPLLGTDTEAFF.